This TCR beta chain was captured in a study of blood T cell repertoires in COVID-19. Across the whole study: Sites across the United States, Italy and Spain contributed samples from acute and convalescent COVID-19.

TCRdb's table, derived via immunoSEQ multiplex PCR, lists solely in-frame clones and lacks some. The sample shows 200,000 to 250,000 clones, 84% of them seen only once. Allocation to cohorts depended on clinical history reported by the participants. Symptom resolution, clearance, or two negative PCRs marked the recovered donors of Cohort 3. Per germline, CDR1 SQVTM and CDR2 ANQGSEA. V gave up 4 bases and J gave up 9 bases; unmatched junction bases: 5. There are 14 residues in the CDR3. V and J are TRBV29-1 and TRBJ2-1, with 14 nucleotides matching TRBD2. The sequenced sample consisted of PBMCs or T cells enriched from blood (not recorded which). The origin of this receptor is a middle-aged woman who had recovered from COVID-19. CDR3 DNA: TGCAGCGTTGGACTAGCGGGAGGGCCTGGTGAGCAGTTCTTC. It is translated as CSVGLAGGPGEQFF.